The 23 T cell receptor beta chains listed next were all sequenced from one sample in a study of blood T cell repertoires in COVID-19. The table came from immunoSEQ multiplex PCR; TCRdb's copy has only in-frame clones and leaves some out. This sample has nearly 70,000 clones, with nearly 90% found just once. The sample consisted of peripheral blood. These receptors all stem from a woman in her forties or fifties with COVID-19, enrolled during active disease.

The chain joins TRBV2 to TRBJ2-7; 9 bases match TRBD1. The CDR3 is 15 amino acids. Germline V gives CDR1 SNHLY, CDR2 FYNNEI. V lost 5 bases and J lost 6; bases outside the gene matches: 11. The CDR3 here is CASSIMGQGRFEQYF. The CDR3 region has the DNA TGTGCCAGCAGTATTATGGGACAGGGACGCTTCGAGCAGTACTTC.

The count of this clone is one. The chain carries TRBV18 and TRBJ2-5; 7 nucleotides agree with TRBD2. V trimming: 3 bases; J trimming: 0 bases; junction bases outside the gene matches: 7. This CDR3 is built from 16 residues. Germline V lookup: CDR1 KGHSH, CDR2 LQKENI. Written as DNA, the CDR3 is TGTGCCAGCTCACCGGGGGACTACCAGAACCAAGAGACCCAGTACTTC. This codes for CASSPGDYQNQETQYF.

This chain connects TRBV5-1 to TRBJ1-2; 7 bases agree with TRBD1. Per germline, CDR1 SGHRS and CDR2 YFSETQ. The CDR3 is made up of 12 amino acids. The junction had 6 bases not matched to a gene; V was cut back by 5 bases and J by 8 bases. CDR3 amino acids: CASRLQGSGYTF. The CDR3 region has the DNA TGCGCCAGCAGACTACAGGGGTCCGGCTACACCTTC.

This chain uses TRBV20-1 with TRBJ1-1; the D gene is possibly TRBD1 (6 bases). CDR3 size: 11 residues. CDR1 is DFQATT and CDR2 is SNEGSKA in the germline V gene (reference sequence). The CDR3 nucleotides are TGCAGGGCACAGGGGAACACTGAAGCTTTCTTT. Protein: CRAQGNTEAFF.

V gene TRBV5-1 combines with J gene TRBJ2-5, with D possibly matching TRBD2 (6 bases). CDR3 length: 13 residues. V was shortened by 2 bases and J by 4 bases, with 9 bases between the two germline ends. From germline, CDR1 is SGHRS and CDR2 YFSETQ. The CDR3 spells CASSFGGIETQYF. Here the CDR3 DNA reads TGCGCCAGCAGCTTTGGCGGGATAGAGACCCAGTACTTC.

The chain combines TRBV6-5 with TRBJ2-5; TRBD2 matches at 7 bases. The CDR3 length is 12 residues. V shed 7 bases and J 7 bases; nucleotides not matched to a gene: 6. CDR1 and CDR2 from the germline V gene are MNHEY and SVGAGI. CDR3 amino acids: CASKTREGTQYF. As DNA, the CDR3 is TGTGCCAGCAAAACCAGGGAGGGGACCCAGTACTTC.

CDR3 sequence (DNA): TGTGCCTGGAGTAAGGGGGACACCTACGAGCAGTACTTC. Its translation is CAWSKGDTYEQYF. This rearrangement joins TRBV30 to TRBJ2-7; a weak D match, TRBD1 (6 bases). V gave up 2 bases and J gave up 2 bases, with 10 bases separating them. Germline lookup yields CDR1 GTSNPN and CDR2 SVGIG (reference sequence). The length of the CDR3 is 13 residues.

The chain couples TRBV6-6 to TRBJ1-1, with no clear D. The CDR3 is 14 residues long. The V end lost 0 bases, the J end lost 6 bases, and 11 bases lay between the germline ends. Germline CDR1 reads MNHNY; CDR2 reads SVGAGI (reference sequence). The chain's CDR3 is CASSYSNLNPEAFF. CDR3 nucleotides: TGTGCCAGCAGTTACTCCAACCTAAACCCTGAAGCTTTCTTT.

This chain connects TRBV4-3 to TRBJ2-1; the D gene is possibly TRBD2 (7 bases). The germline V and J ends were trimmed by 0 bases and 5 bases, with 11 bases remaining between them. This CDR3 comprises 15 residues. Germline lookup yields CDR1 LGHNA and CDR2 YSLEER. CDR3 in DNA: TGCGCCAGCAGCCAAGAGGGGGGGCGGGACAATGAGCAGTTCTTC. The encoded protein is CASSQEGGRDNEQFF.

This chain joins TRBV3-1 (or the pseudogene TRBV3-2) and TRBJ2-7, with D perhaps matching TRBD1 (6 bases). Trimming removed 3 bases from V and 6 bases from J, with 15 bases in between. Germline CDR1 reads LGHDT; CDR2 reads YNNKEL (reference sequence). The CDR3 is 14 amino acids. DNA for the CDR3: TGTGCCAGCAGCCAGGGCCCCCTAGGGGGCGAGCAGTACTTC. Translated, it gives CASSQGPLGGEQYF.

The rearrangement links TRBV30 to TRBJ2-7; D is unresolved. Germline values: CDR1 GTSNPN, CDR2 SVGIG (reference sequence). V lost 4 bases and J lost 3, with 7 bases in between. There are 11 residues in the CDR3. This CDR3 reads CAWIDNYEQYF. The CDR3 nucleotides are TGTGCCTGGATTGACAACTACGAGCAGTACTTC.

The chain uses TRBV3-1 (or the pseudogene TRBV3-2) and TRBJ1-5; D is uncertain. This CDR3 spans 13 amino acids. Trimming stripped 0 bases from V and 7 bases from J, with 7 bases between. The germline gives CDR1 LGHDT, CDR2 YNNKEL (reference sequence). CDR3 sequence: CASSQEYWQPQHF. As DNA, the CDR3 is TGTGCCAGCAGCCAAGAGTACTGGCAGCCCCAGCATTTT.

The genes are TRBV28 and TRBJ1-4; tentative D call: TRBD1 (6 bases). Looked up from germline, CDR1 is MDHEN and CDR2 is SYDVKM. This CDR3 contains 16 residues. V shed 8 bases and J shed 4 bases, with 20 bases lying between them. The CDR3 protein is CASGVTGSYINEKLFF. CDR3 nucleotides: TGTGCCAGCGGGGTGACAGGCTCCTACATTAATGAAAAACTGTTTTTT.

CDR3 sequence: CASRSGTVNSPLHF. The CDR3 bases are TGTGCCAGCAGATCCGGGACAGTCAATTCACCCCTCCACTTT. This chain joins TRBV2 and TRBJ1-6; 7 nucleotides agree with TRBD1. The CDR3 sequence is 14 residues long. The ends lost 6 bases at V and 7 bases at J; junction bases unmatched: 6. The V gene's germline CDR1 is SNHLY and CDR2 FYNNEI.

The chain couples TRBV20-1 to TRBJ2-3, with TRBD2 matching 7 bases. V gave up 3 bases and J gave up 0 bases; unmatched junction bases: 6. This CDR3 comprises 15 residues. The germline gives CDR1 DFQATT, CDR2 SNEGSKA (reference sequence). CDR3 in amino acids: CSASRERDSTDTQYF. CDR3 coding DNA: TGCAGTGCTAGTCGGGAGCGGGATAGCACAGATACGCAGTATTTT.

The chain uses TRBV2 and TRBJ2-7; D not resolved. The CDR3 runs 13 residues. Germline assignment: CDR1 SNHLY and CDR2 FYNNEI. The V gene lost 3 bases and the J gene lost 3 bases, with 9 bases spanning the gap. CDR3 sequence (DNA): TGTGCCAGCAGTGAGTTGAGACACTACGAGCAGTACTTC. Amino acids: CASSELRHYEQYF. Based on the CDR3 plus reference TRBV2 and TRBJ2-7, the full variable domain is EPEVTQTPSHQVTQMGQEVILRCVPISNHLYFYWYRQILGQKVEFLVSFYNNEISEKSEIFDDQFSVERPDGSNFTLKIRSTKLEDSAMYFCASSELRHYEQYFGPGTRLTVT.

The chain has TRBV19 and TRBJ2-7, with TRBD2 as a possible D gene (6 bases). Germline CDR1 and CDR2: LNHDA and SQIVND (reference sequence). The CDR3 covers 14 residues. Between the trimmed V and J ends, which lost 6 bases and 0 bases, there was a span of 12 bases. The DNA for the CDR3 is TGTGCCAGTAGGTTAGCGGCAAACTCCTACGAGCAGTACTTC. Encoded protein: CASRLAANSYEQYF. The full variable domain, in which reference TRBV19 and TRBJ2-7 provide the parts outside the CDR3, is DGGITQSPKYLFRKEGQNVTLSCEQNLNHDAMYWYRQDPGQGLRLIYYSQIVNDFQKGDIAEGYSVSREKKESFPLTVTSAQKNPTAFYLCASRLAANSYEQYFGPGTRLTVT.

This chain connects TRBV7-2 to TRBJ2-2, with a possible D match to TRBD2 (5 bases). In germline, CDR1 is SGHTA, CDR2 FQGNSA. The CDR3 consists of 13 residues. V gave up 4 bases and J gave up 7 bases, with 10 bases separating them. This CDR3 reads CASSSEEGGELFF. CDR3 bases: TGTGCCAGCAGCTCCGAAGAGGGCGGGGAGCTGTTTTTT.

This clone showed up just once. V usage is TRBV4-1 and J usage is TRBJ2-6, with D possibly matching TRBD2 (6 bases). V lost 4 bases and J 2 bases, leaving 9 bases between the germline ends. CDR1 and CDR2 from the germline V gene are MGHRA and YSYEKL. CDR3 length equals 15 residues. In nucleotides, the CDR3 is TGCGCCAGCAGCCGACGGGGGACTGGGGCCAACGTCCTGACTTTC. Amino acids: CASSRRGTGANVLTF.

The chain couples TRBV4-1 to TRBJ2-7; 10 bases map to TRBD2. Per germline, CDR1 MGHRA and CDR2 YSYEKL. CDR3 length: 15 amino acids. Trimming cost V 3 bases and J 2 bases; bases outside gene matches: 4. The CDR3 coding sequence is TGCGCCAGCAGCCAGGGTCTAGCGGGGGCCTACGAGCAGTACTTC. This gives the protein CASSQGLAGAYEQYF.

The CDR3 loop is CASSQTGAGNTIYF. The DNA of the CDR3 is TGCGCCAGCAGCCAAACAGGGGCTGGAAACACCATATATTTT. The rearrangement links TRBV4-1 to TRBJ1-3, with TRBD1 matching 7 bases. J gave up 2 bases and V 2 bases, and 0 bases lay outside the gene matches. The CDR3 has 14 residues. Looked up from germline, CDR1 is MGHRA and CDR2 is YSYEKL.

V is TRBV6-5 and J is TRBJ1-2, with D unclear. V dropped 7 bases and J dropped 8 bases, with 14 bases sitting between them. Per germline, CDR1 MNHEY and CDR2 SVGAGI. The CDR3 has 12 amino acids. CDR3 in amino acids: CASTRLGSGYTF. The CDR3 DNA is TGTGCCAGCACCCGTCTGGGGAGCGGCTACACCTTC.

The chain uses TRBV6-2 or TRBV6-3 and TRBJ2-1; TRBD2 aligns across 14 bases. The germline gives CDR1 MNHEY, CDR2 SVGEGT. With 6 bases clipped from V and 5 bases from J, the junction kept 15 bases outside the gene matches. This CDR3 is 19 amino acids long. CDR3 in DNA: TGTGCCAGCAGCCTTCGACTAGCGGGAGGGCGGGCTGCACACAATGAGCAGTTCTTC. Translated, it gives CASSLRLAGGRAAHNEQFF.